Presented here are 21 T cell receptor beta chains from one specimen sequenced in a study of shared clonotypes between healthy human individuals. TCRdb's copy holds only in-frame clones and misses some; the assay was immunoSEQ multiplex PCR. The sample lists approximately 650,000 clones, over 95% occurring once. Cells designated naive CD8 were CD45RO-negative and were positively selected for CCR7, with terminally differentiated effector memory CD45RA+ cells excluded. The sequenced sample consisted of naive CD8+ T cells sorted from blood. The receptors stem from a woman aged 25 to 45 in good health.

The chain links TRBV28 to TRBJ2-3; maybe TRBD2 (6 bases). V lost 5 bases to trimming and J lost 0 bases, with 15 bases between them. CDR3 length equals 16 residues. The germline CDR1 and CDR2 sequences are MDHEN and SYDVKM. This CDR3 reads CASSPRRGSSTDTQYF. CDR3 bases: TGTGCCAGCAGTCCCAGGAGGGGCTCCAGCACAGATACGCAGTATTTT.

The chain is built from TRBV7-2 and TRBJ2-7; D is perhaps TRBD1 (6 bases). CDR1 and CDR2 (germline): SGHTA, FQGNSA. The CDR3 consists of 15 residues. Between the trimmed V and J ends, which lost 2 bases and 13 bases, there was a span of 24 bases. CDR3 DNA sequence: TGTGCCAGCAGCTTACTAATAGGTAGTCGGGACATACTTTACTTC. This codes for CASSLLIGSRDILYF.

V gene TRBV15 combines with J gene TRBJ2-7; 9 positions agree with TRBD1. CDR3 length: 18 residues. The J segment lost 0 bases and the V segment lost 3 bases, leaving 12 bases of the junction unmatched. In germline, CDR1 is LNHNV, CDR2 YYDKDF (reference sequence). The CDR3 DNA reads TGTGCCACCAGCAGTTCCGGGACAGGGTCCCTTCGCTCCTACGAGCAGTACTTC. It codes for CATSSSGTGSLRSYEQYF. The full variable domain, completed using reference TRBV15 and TRBJ2-7, is DAMVIQNPRYQVTQFGKPVTLSCSQTLNHNVMYWYQQKSSQAPKLLFHYYDKDFNNEADTPDNFQSRRPNTSFCFLDIRSPGLGDTAMYLCATSSSGTGSLRSYEQYFGPGTRLTVT.

The chain carries TRBV7-9 and TRBJ1-1; D remains ambiguous. This CDR3 contains 14 residues. V was trimmed by 1 base and J by 7 bases, leaving 13 bases between them. Germline CDR1 and CDR2: SEHNR and FQNEAQ (reference sequence). The CDR3 loop is CASSLGSGEHEAFF. CDR3 sequence (DNA): TGTGCCAGCAGCTTAGGATCTGGGGAGCATGAAGCTTTCTTT. Filled out from reference TRBV7-9 and TRBJ1-1, the complete variable domain reads DTGVSQNPRHKITKRGQNVTFRCDPISEHNRLYWYRQTLGQGPEFLTYFQNEAQLEKSRLLSDRFSAERPKGSFSTLEIQRTEQGDSAMYLCASSLGSGEHEAFFGQGTRLTVV.

V and J are TRBV27 and TRBJ1-2; TRBD1 matches 9 bases. After removal of 4 bases from V and 6 bases from J, the junction contained 6 bases not matched to a gene. Germline V gives CDR1 MNHEY, CDR2 SMNVEV (reference sequence). The CDR3 length is 14 residues. CDR3 bases: TGTGCCAGCAGTTCCGGACAGGGGTGGGATGGCTACACCTTC. Encoded protein: CASSSGQGWDGYTF.

This sequence joins TRBV2 and TRBJ2-5, with TRBD1 as a possible D gene (6 bases). With 6 bases removed from V and 4 bases from J, the gap between germline ends came to 12 bases. The CDR3 contains 13 residues. Germline CDR1 is SNHLY and CDR2 is FYNNEI. The CDR3 sequence is CASRDSWSETQYF. The DNA of the CDR3 is TGTGCCAGCAGGGACAGTTGGTCAGAGACCCAGTACTTC.

This chain links TRBV29-1 with TRBJ2-1; 11 positions agree with TRBD2. Per germline, CDR1 SQVTM and CDR2 ANQGSEA. The junction had 11 bases not matched to a gene; V was cut back by 7 bases and J by 0 bases. The CDR3 contains 17 residues. CDR3: CSGSGTSGISSYNEQFF. The CDR3 region has the DNA TGCAGCGGCTCCGGGACTAGCGGAATCAGCTCCTACAATGAGCAGTTCTTC.

This clone has a handful of counts. This sequence joins TRBV15 and TRBJ1-5; 7 nucleotides align to TRBD1. This CDR3 is 13 amino acids long. The ends lost 8 bases at V and 3 bases at J; junction bases unmatched: 4. Germline assignment: CDR1 LNHNV and CDR2 YYDKDF (reference sequence). CDR3 bases: TGTGCCACCCAAGACAGGGTCAATCAGCCCCAGCATTTT. Translation gives CATQDRVNQPQHF.

This sequence joins TRBV13 and TRBJ2-2; 7 nucleotides agree with TRBD2. V was clipped by 4 bases and J by 5 bases; unmatched bases: 4. Germline lookup yields CDR1 PRHDT and CDR2 FYEKMQ (reference sequence). CDR3 length: 14 residues. For the CDR3, the DNA is TGTGCCAGCAGCTATAGCGGGCGGACCGGGGAGCTGTTTTTT. Translating it yields CASSYSGRTGELFF.

The V call is TRBV27, the J call TRBJ2-1; no firm D call. The CDR3 has 14 residues. Germline V gene lookup returns CDR1 MNHEY and CDR2 SMNVEV (reference sequence). Trimming removed 1 base at V and 4 bases at J, with 8 bases between. CDR3 sequence (DNA): TGTGCCAGCAGTTTATGGACGGATTACAATGAGCAGTTCTTC. Residues: CASSLWTDYNEQFF.

This chain connects TRBV27 to TRBJ2-7; 10 nucleotides match TRBD2. In germline, CDR1 is MNHEY, CDR2 SMNVEV (reference sequence). The CDR3 runs 18 residues. The trim removed 3 bases at V and 2 bases at J, leaving 13 bases unmatched. CDR3 amino acids: CASSLSLRGLARAYEQYF. The CDR3 coding sequence is TGTGCCAGCAGTTTGAGCCTAAGGGGACTAGCGCGGGCCTACGAGCAGTACTTC.

This rearrangement joins TRBV6-1 to TRBJ2-7, with 7 bases that match TRBD2. This CDR3 is 18 amino acids long. Germline loops: CDR1 MNHNS, CDR2 SASEGT. V lost 0 bases to trimming and J lost 5 bases; unmatched junction nucleotides: 16. DNA for the CDR3: TGTGCCAGCAGTGAAGCGGGCGGGGGACGGCGCATAGAAAACGAGCAGTACTTC. Translation: CASSEAGGGRRIENEQYF.

The rearrangement joins TRBV28 to TRBJ2-7; tentatively, D is TRBD2 (6 bases). This CDR3 spans 14 amino acids. Germline lookup yields CDR1 MDHEN and CDR2 SYDVKM. V lost 5 bases and J 6 bases, leaving 17 bases between the germline ends. The CDR3 region is CASSLRLEGSEQYF. The CDR3 coding sequence is TGTGCCAGCAGTCTAAGACTAGAGGGGAGCGAGCAGTACTTC.

This clone was seen once. The J gene is TRBJ1-2, the V gene TRBV7-2; D call uncertain. With 1 base removed from V and 8 bases from J, the gap between germline ends came to 11 bases. This CDR3 contains 13 residues. Germline-derived CDR1 and CDR2 are SGHTA and FQGNSA. CDR3 amino acids: CASSLEVSRGYTF. The CDR3 DNA follows: TGTGCCAGCAGCTTAGAGGTATCTCGAGGCTACACCTTC.

This clone has only one observation. V gene TRBV7-8 combines with J gene TRBJ1-4, with D unclear. The V gene lost 1 base and the J gene lost 0 bases, with 3 bases spanning the gap. This CDR3 has 14 residues. The germline V gene encodes CDR1 SGHVS and CDR2 FQNEAQ. CDR3: CASSLEPTNEKLFF. In nucleotides, the CDR3 is TGTGCCAGCAGCTTAGAACCAACTAATGAAAAACTGTTTTTT.

This chain uses TRBV7-8 with TRBJ2-3; 9 positions agree with TRBD2. The CDR3 runs to 17 residues. V lost 1 base and J lost 4; bases outside the gene matches: 9. CDR1 and CDR2 from the germline V gene are SGHVS and FQNEAQ. CDR3 coding DNA: TGTGCCAGCAGCTTAGAGTATAGCGGGAGCATGTCAGATACGCAGTATTTT. Its protein is CASSLEYSGSMSDTQYF.

This clone has only one observation. This chain links TRBV4-2 with TRBJ1-2; D is perhaps TRBD1 (6 bases). CDR3 length: 13 residues. Trimming stripped 1 base from V and 7 bases from J, with 10 bases between. CDR1 is LGHNA, CDR2 YNFKEQ, per germline. CDR3 DNA: TGTGCCAGCAGCCAAGGGTCAGGGGCTGGCTACACCTTC. Translation: CASSQGSGAGYTF.

V usage is TRBV21-1 and J usage is TRBJ1-6; whether TRBD1, the table's D call, matches the DNA was not checked. TRBV21-1 is described as a pseudogene. The CDR3 sequence is 15 residues long. The CDR3 region is CASTPDRRIDSPLHF. The CDR3 DNA follows: TGTGCCAGCACCCCGGACAGGAGAATAGATTCACCCCTCCACTTT.

V gene TRBV5-1 combines with J gene TRBJ2-3; D call uncertain. Trimming left V 3 bases short and J 6 bases short, with 8 bases between. The CDR3 loop spans 12 amino acids. Germline CDR1 reads SGHRS; CDR2 reads YFSETQ. The CDR3 sequence is CASSYLSDTQYF. In DNA form, the CDR3 reads TGCGCCAGCAGCTATCTATCGGATACGCAGTATTTT.

V gene TRBV10-2 combines with J gene TRBJ2-3, with D uncertain. Trimming cost V 6 bases and J 3 bases, with 19 bases left between them. This CDR3 is 16 amino acids long. Germline CDR1 WSHSY, CDR2 SAAADI. The chain's CDR3 is CASRIGGSGYTDTQYF. DNA of the CDR3: TGCGCCAGCAGAATAGGCGGTAGTGGGTATACAGATACGCAGTATTTT.

The gene calls are TRBV7-2 and TRBJ2-7; a weak D match, TRBD1 (5 bases). Germline CDR1 SGHTA, CDR2 FQGNSA. The CDR3 extends over 13 amino acids. The ends were cut back, 1 base at V and 2 bases at J, with 6 bases in the middle. CDR3 bases: TGTGCCAGCAGCTTAGTAGGGGCCTACGAGCAGTACTTC. Translation gives CASSLVGAYEQYF.